This T cell receptor beta chain was sequenced for a study of identical twins (dated by TCRdb to 2016 to 2017). The study in broad terms: The study deep-sequenced TCR alpha and beta repertoires from monozygotic twins, unrelated adults of various ages and cord blood to test whether fetal clonotypes persist. Replicate twin experiments were performed at different times using different library preparation protocols to rule out contamination.

To prepare the library, 5' RACE was applied. TCRdb shows the sequencer as Illumina HiSeq 2000. A universal primer binding site was added through template switching, and the final cDNA carried a unique molecular identifier so that TCR cDNA molecules could be counted accurately. Specific primers in the conserved constant-segment region were used to synthesize first-strand cDNA for TCR alpha and beta chains. To control for contamination, each cDNA library was double barcoded with a SMART-Mk sample barcode plus Illumina barcodes. TruSeq adapter sequences, together with Illumina sample barcodes, were added in two successive PCR steps. The TCR alpha and beta cDNA libraries were sequenced on the Illumina HiSeq platform using custom primers. As for how the authors treated the data: Raw reads were processed with MiGEC to extract unique molecular identifiers, and MiXCR was used to determine CDR3 positions. For each individual, recombination models were inferred using an EM algorithm with the repgenHMM and IGoR tools. Shared clonotypes were analyzed with the tcR package in R, and sharing was normalized by the product of cloneset sizes. To study raw recombination free of thymic and clonal selection effects, out-of-frame nonproductive sequences were analyzed. TCRdb passed the public sequencing reads through fastp at Q25 and MiXCR, retaining productive beta sequences. Entries that share a CDR3 protein sequence are merged under the most common genes and DNA. The authors' filters were not applied to this entry. Counted in this sample were hundreds of thousands of distinct CDR3 sequences; around a sixth of them appeared once. The ten largest clones represent about 12% of the sample.

Summary of the overall study and its limitations: Abundant cord blood beta clonotypes had fewer insertions, young adult naive repertoires showed a similar but weaker trend, and memory repertoires showed no such trend. Zero-insertion analyses could be partly confounded by invariant T cells such as MAIT and iNKT, though diverse VJ usage argued against such confounding for most clonotypes. In monozygotic twins, recombination models systematically underestimated out-of-frame TCR alpha sharing, but the models matched the sharing seen between unrelated individuals. In beta out-of-frame sequences, excess twin sharing was weaker, because having fewer shared sequences lowered the signal-to-noise ratio. Because the same donors could not be followed over many years, the conclusions depended on cross-sectional statistical analysis. Compared with coincidental sharing between unrelated individuals, out-of-frame TCR alpha sequences shared between twins had an excess of sequences with low generation probability.

Every donor in the study was a healthy Caucasian. Three pairs of female monozygotic twins, all aged roughly 18 to 29 years, were included in the twin cohort. The RNA used for TCR libraries was isolated from peripheral blood mononuclear cells. V is reduced by 1 base and J by 14 bases, leaving a spacing of 12 bases between them. CDR1 and CDR2 are drawn from the germline V gene: MNHNS, SASEGT. The CDR3 starts with the cysteine, ends with the phenylalanine, and has 12 residues. CDR3 DNA is the only sequence kept; it has 36 bases, read in frame from the first base. Of note for this clonotype: No antigen is known for it. Per-base quality was not reported, and no clone a single base away is much larger than it.

The data were also submitted as part of a second study, on T cells expressing NK-cell markers. That second publication adds: TCR beta-chain repertoires were profiled in sorted CD3+CD56+NKG2C+, CD3+CD56+NKG2C- and CD3+CD56-NKG2C+ T-cell subsets from fewer than 10 donors. Among the eight sequenced donors, seven were HCMV-seropositive and one was HCMV-seronegative. To restrict sorting to alphabetaTCR-expressing T cells, an anti-gammadeltaTCR antibody was added in several experiments. In six donors, the dominant CD3+CD56+NKG2C+ clonotypes ranked among the top 10 CD8+ clonotypes, making up about 1.0-7.5% of CD8+ T cells. Those dominant clonotypes were again the most abundant among CD3+CD56-NKG2C+ cells in a few donors, at about 28.3-60.1%. Whether the expanded NKG2C-expressing T cell clones were specific for HCMV antigens remained unclear. Randomly selected healthy volunteers, three men and five women, were used as the eight sequenced donors. HCMV serostatus was determined by detecting HCMV-specific IgG in serum with a commercial ELISA kit. For roughly six donors, bulk peripheral blood T-cell repertoires were additionally sequenced from unsorted PBMC. MIGEC handled demultiplexing of the reads and grouping by UMI, while MiTCR was used to assemble and quantify clonotypes. Only TCR cDNA sequences supported by at least two reads were kept to exclude erroneous sequences. The tcR package was used for downstream repertoire analysis, and clonotypes were matched across fractions by CDR3 nucleotide sequence plus V segment. VDJmatch was used to annotate antigen specificity against VDJdb, with one amino acid substitution in CDR3 allowed.

The chain is made from TRBV6-1 and TRBJ2-1, with the D gene call left open. Sequencing was done on a sample of PBMCs. The clonotype was recovered from a woman between 18 and 29 years old in good health. The CDR3 region: CASSEESASKFF. The DNA sequence is TGTGCCAGCAGTGAAGAATCAGCTTCCAAGTTCTTC.